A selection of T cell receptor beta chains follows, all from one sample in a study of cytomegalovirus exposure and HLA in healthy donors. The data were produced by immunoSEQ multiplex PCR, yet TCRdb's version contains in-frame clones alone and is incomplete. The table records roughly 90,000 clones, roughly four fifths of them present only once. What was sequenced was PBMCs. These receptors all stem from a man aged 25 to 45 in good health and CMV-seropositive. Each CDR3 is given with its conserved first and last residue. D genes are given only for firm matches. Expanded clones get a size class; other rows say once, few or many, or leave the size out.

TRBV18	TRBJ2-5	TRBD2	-	CASSPLAGREQYF	TGTGCCAGCTCACCACTAGCGGGAAGGGAGCAGTACTTC
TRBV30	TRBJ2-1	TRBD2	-	CAGNRGLAGAAEQFF	TGTGCCGGTAATCGGGGACTAGCGGGAGCGGCTGAGCAGTTCTTC
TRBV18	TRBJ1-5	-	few	CASSPGSYQPQHF	TGTGCCAGCTCACCAGGGAGCTATCAGCCCCAGCATTTT
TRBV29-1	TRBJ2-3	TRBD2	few	CSGKGLAGAFGRTDTQYF	TGCAGCGGGAAGGGACTAGCGGGAGCGTTTGGGCGCACAGATACGCAGTATTTT
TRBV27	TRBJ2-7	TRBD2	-	CASHNLPSGNNEQYF	TGTGCCAGTCATAACCTCCCTAGCGGGAACAACGAGCAGTACTTC
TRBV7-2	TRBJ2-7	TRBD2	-	CASTIPRTAGAYEQYF	TGTGCCAGCACCATCCCACGTACGGCGGGAGCCTACGAGCAGTACTTC
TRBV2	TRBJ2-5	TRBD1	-	CASSPWDRQETQYF	TGTGCCAGCAGTCCTTGGGACAGACAAGAGACCCAGTACTTC
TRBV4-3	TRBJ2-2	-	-	CASSQDLGVGELFF	TGCGCCAGCAGCCAAGATCTAGGAGTCGGGGAGCTGTTTTTT
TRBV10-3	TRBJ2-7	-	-	CAISADTSYEQYF	TGTGCCATCAGTGCGGACACCTCCTACGAGCAGTACTTC
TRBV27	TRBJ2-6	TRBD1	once	CASSLYRGEGTSGANVLTF	TGTGCCAGCAGTTTATACAGGGGAGAGGGGACCTCTGGGGCCAACGTCCTGACTTTC
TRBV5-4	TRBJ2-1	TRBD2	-	CASSASGPVYNEQFF	TGTGCCAGCAGCGCTAGCGGGCCAGTTTACAATGAGCAGTTCTTC
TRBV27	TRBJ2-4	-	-	CASSPTGGAHDIQYF	TGTGCCAGCAGTCCGACTGGGGGGGCGCACGACATTCAGTACTTC
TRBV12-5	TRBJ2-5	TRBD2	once	CASALGGGGQETQYF	TGTGCTAGTGCCCTTGGTGGGGGGGGACAAGAGACCCAGTACTTC
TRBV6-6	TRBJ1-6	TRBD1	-	CASSDGTGGSPLHF	TGTGCCAGCAGTGACGGGACAGGGGGCTCACCCCTCCACTTT
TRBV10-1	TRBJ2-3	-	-	CASSEPQGRSSTDTQYF	TGCGCCAGCAGTGAGCCACAGGGGAGGTCTAGCACAGATACGCAGTATTTT
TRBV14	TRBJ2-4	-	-	CASSQGSGLAKNIQYF	TGTGCCAGCAGCCAAGGTAGCGGACTAGCCAAAAACATTCAGTACTTC
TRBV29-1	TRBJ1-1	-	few	CSVEAGMNTEAFF	TGCAGCGTTGAAGCAGGTATGAACACTGAAGCTTTCTTT
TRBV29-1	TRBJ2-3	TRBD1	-	CSVLVAGGSTDTQYF	TGCAGCGTGCTCGTCGCAGGGGGTAGCACAGATACGCAGTATTTT
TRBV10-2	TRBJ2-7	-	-	CASSEQGTYEQYF	TGCGCCAGCAGTGAGCAGGGTACCTACGAGCAGTACTTC
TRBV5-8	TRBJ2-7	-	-	CASSLGILPSSYEQYF	TGTGCCAGCAGCTTGGGTATTCTACCCTCCTCCTACGAGCAGTACTTC
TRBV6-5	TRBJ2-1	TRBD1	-	CASRTGGPYNEQFF	TGTGCCAGCAGAACAGGGGGCCCTTACAATGAGCAGTTCTTC
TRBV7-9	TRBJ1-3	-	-	CASSLTDSGNTIYF	TGTGCCAGCAGCTTAACAGACTCTGGAAACACCATATATTTT
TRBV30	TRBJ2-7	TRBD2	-	CAWSVGTRIKVADEQYF	TGTGCCTGGAGTGTAGGGACTAGAATAAAAGTAGCCGACGAGCAGTACTTC
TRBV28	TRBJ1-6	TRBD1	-	CASSGGASSYNSPLHF	TGTGCCAGTTCAGGGGGCGCGAGCTCCTATAATTCACCCCTCCACTTT